These 16 T cell receptor beta chains share one sample of origin, sequenced in a study of high-grade serous ovarian cancer treatment subgroups. TCRdb keeps only in-frame clones here, not all; method: immunoSEQ multiplex PCR. The sample carries 4,900 or so clones, more than 65% recorded once. Tumor samples were obtained before definitive surgery or chemotherapy. The sequenced sample was tumor tissue. The receptor set was obtained from a human patient with high-grade serous ovarian cancer.

There are a few counts of this clone. A junction boundary mismatches the germline segment, possibly from a read error. The CDR3 loop reads CASSGDRAVEAQYF. The CDR3 bases are TGTGCCAGCAGCGGGGACAGGGCCGTAGAGGCCCAGTACTTC. This rearrangement joins TRBV6-6 to TRBJ2-5; 9 nucleotides match TRBD1. The CDR3 runs 14 residues. CDR1 is MNHNY, CDR2 SVGAGI, per germline (reference sequence).

V usage is TRBV5-5 and J usage is TRBJ1-5, with 7 bases matching TRBD1. This CDR3 region has 15 residues. Trimming removed 1 base from V and 4 bases from J; junction bases left unmatched: 5. Germline V gene lookup returns CDR1 SGHKS and CDR2 YYEKEE (reference sequence). CDR3 nucleotides: TGTGCCAGCAGCTTGAGACAGGGAAGTAATCAGCCCCAGCATTTT. It yields the protein CASSLRQGSNQPQHF.

Here the CDR3 DNA reads TGTGCCAGCAGCGCCTATGGGGGGGGACGGGAAGCTTTCTTT. Encoded protein: CASSAYGGGREAFF. This chain connects TRBV9 to TRBJ1-1, with D perhaps TRBD1 (5 bases). The V gene's germline CDR1 is SGDLS and CDR2 YYNGEE. The CDR3 has 14 amino acids. V was clipped by 3 bases and J by 8 bases, with 17 bases between them.

V is TRBV5-8 and J is TRBJ2-1; D not certain. Germline V gene sequence: CDR1 SGHTS, CDR2 YDEGEE. CDR3 length: 11 amino acids. V lost 2 bases to trimming and J lost 10 bases, with 7 bases between them. As DNA, the CDR3 is TGTGCCAGCAGCTTTCGTCAGGAGCAGTTCTTC. This translates into CASSFRQEQFF.

The chain has TRBV6-1 and TRBJ2-4; unclear D gene. Germline V CDR1 and CDR2: MNHNS, SASEGT. The V end lost 6 bases, the J end lost 5 bases, and 8 bases lay between the germline ends. The CDR3 loop spans 12 amino acids. For the CDR3, the DNA is TGTGCCAGCAGACTAAACGAAAACATTCAGTACTTC. Its protein is CASRLNENIQYF.

The CDR3 bases are TGTGCCAGCAGCCAAGCGATTTTGCAGAGTTGGGGGGGAAATTCACCCCTCCACTTT. This sequence encodes CASSQAILQSWGGNSPLHF. The chain combines TRBV4-2 with TRBJ1-6; D possibly corresponds to TRBD1 (5 bases). The CDR3 extends over 19 amino acids. Trimming removed 1 base from V and 7 bases from J, with 23 bases in between. The germline CDR1 and CDR2 sequences are LGHNA and YNFKEQ.

This sequence joins TRBV9 and TRBJ1-2; 7 nucleotides agree with TRBD1. The CDR3 length is 16 residues. Germline-derived CDR1 and CDR2 are SGDLS and YYNGEE. Germline trimming cut 0 bases from V and 6 bases from J; bases unmatched to any gene: 11. The CDR3, as DNA: TGTGCCAGCAGCGTAGCGGCACAGGGGAGCGCGGATGGCTACACCTTC. This encodes CASSVAAQGSADGYTF. The full variable domain, its missing parts supplied by reference TRBV9 and TRBJ1-2, is DSGVTQTPKHLITATGQRVTLRCSPRSGDLSVYWYQQSLDQGLQFLIQYYNGEERAKGNILERFSAQQFPDLHSELNLSSLELGDSALYFCASSVAAQGSADGYTFGSGTRLTVV.

The table lists this clone with a count of one. V and J are TRBV20-1 and TRBJ2-2; D remains ambiguous. V was shortened by 7 bases and J by 3 bases, with 6 bases between the two germline ends. Germline V gene sequence: CDR1 DFQATT, CDR2 SNEGSKA (reference sequence). There are 11 residues in the CDR3. Written as DNA, the CDR3 is TGCAGTGTAATGTACACCGGGGAGCTGTTTTTT. It encodes CSVMYTGELFF.

This chain uses TRBV7-6 with TRBJ2-6; weak D call: TRBD2 (5 bases). The CDR3 spans 16 residues. CDR1 and CDR2 (germline): SGHVS, FNYEAQ. V lost 1 base, J lost 1 base, and 8 bases lay in between. In nucleotides, the CDR3 is TGTGCCAGCAGCTTAGGACCGGGGTCTGGGGCCAACGTCCTGACTTTC. Encoded protein: CASSLGPGSGANVLTF. Full variable domain (outside the CDR3, taken from reference TRBV7-6 and TRBJ2-6): GAGVSQSPRYKVTKRGQDVALRCDPISGHVSLYWYRQALGQGPEFLTYFNYEAQQDKSGLPNDRFSAERPEGSISTLTIQRTEQRDSAMYRCASSLGPGSGANVLTFGAGSRLTVL.

CDR3 coding DNA: TGTGCCACCGCCCGGGACAATTTCTACGAGCAGTACTTC. This translates into CATARDNFYEQYF. The V and J genes are TRBV27 and TRBJ2-7; D perhaps matches TRBD1 (6 bases). From germline, CDR1 is MNHEY and CDR2 SMNVEV (reference sequence). CDR3 length equals 13 residues. V lost 10 bases, J lost 3 bases, and 16 bases lay in between.

This clone was seen a handful of times. The rearrangement uses TRBV5-4 and TRBJ1-1; D gene ambiguous. CDR1 SGHNT and CDR2 YYREEE come from the germline V gene (reference sequence). The length of the CDR3 is 14 residues. V gave up 0 bases and J gave up 1 base, with 7 bases separating them. Here the CDR3 reads CASSLGLENTEAFF. For the CDR3, the DNA is TGTGCCAGCAGCTTGGGGTTGGAGAACACTGAAGCTTTCTTT.

This clone was seen a few times. The chain recombines TRBV7-8 with TRBJ1-1, with 7 bases matching TRBD1. Losses at the gene ends were 5 bases for V and 2 bases for J; bases not matched to a gene: 11. Per the germline V gene, CDR1 is SGHVS and CDR2 is FQNEAQ. CDR3 length equals 16 residues. The CDR3 here is CASSPPTGKANTEAFF. CDR3 bases: TGTGCCAGCAGCCCGCCGACAGGGAAGGCTAACACTGAAGCTTTCTTT.

The chain joins TRBV5-4 to TRBJ1-1; 7 nucleotides match TRBD1. The CDR3 has 18 residues. The trim removed 2 bases at V and 0 bases at J, leaving 13 bases unmatched. CDR1 is SGHNT, CDR2 YYREEE, per germline (reference sequence). CDR3: CASSFKTGANFMNTEAFF. For the CDR3, the DNA is TGTGCCAGCAGCTTTAAAACAGGGGCGAATTTCATGAACACTGAAGCTTTCTTT. The full variable domain, completed using reference TRBV5-4 and TRBJ1-1, is ETGVTQSPTHLIKTRGQQVTLRCSSQSGHNTVSWYQQALGQGPQFIFQYYREEENGRGNFPPRFSGLQFPNYSSELNVNALELDDSALYLCASSFKTGANFMNTEAFFGQGTRLTVV.

V gene TRBV4-2 combines with J gene TRBJ2-3; 12 nucleotides line up with TRBD2. Looked up from germline, CDR1 is LGHNA and CDR2 is YNFKEQ. Trimming at V came to 4 bases and at J to 5 bases, leaving 7 bases not matched to a gene. The CDR3 contains 16 residues. The CDR3 bases are TGTGCCAGCAGCCGGTCTCTAGCGGGGGGGGGAGATACGCAGTATTTT. Residues: CASSRSLAGGGDTQYF.

The chain joins TRBV11-1 to TRBJ1-2; 9 bases agree with TRBD1. Germline loops: CDR1 SGHAT, CDR2 FQDESV (reference sequence). The CDR3 has 17 residues. The V and J ends lost 3 bases and 3 bases, in that order; junction bases with no gene match: 11. The CDR3 DNA sequence: TGTGCCAGCAGCTTCGGCATCCCGGGACAGGGACACTATGGCTACACCTTC. This codes for CASSFGIPGQGHYGYTF.

The rearrangement uses TRBV7-9 and TRBJ1-4; no firm D call. Germline CDR1 SEHNR, CDR2 FQNEAQ (reference sequence). V gave up 5 bases and J gave up 8 bases, with 15 bases separating them. CDR3 length: 14 amino acids. The CDR3 sequence is CASSVPETTEKLFF. CDR3 in DNA: TGTGCCAGCAGCGTGCCGGAGACCACGGAAAAACTGTTTTTT.